This record covers a single TCR beta chain. In this sample, this clonotype turned up many times. The specificity of this receptor is unknown. Per-nucleotide qualities are absent, and no much larger clonotype sits a single base away. The donors were patients who had localized lung adenocarcinoma, which is a subtype of non-small cell lung cancer. The margins of localized lung adenocarcinomas were where the samples came from. For TCR repertoire analysis, CD4+ T cells from tumor tissue were profiled apart from CD8+ T cells. Trimming takes 1 base from V and 3 bases from J, and the germline ends sit 13 bases apart. Its CDR3 holds 16 amino acids, cysteine through phenylalanine. Just the 48-base CDR3 DNA is kept, in frame starting at base 1. Based on the germline V gene, the CDR1 and CDR2 sequences are MGHRA and YSYEKL. The data originate from a study of CD4 and CD8 cells across lung adenocarcinoma regions (dated by TCRdb to between 2018 and 2020). Some background on the complete study: Intratumor heterogeneity of the T cell receptor repertoire was examined by comparing tumor centers with tumor margins.

Library preparation employed PCR. Sequenced using a HiSeq X Ten. TCRdb reran the public reads through fastp at Q25 and MiXCR, keeping productive beta chains. Rows merge per CDR3 protein into single entries with the most common DNA and genes. This sample is represented by approximately 20,000 distinct CDR3 sequences; 46% of them were singletons. The top ten hold around a fifth of the sample. Input material: CD4+ T cells from the margin of a lung tumor. In light of the paper, this sample's cell subset or site label describes: tumor margin region. The TCR sequence derives from a male donor with lung adenocarcinoma. The CD4 and CD8 labels of this study may be unreliable. Rearrangement joined TRBV4-1 to TRBJ2-1; a tentative D call is TRBD2 (6 bases match). The nucleotides read TGCGCCAGCAGCCAAGGGGTTCCTAGCGTCTACAATGAGCAGTTCTTC. This gives the protein CASSQGVPSVYNEQFF.